A single sample gave rise to the 15 T cell receptor beta chains below, sequenced in a study of neoadjuvant anti-PD-1 for oral cavity cancer. As to time point: after neoadjuvant nivolumab, at surgical resection. Repertoires were generated with immunoSEQ multiplex PCR, while TCRdb's copy carries only in-frame clones and drops some. The table includes tens of thousands of clones, roughly nine tenths detected once. The sequenced sample was PBMCs, obtained after nivolumab (anti-PD-1) treatment. The source is a person aged 40 to 85 with oral cavity squamous cell carcinoma.

This chain connects TRBV7-9 to TRBJ2-7; D gene ambiguous. CDR3 length: 14 residues. Germline loops: CDR1 SEHNR, CDR2 FQNEAQ (reference sequence). V lost 2 bases and J lost 3, with 11 bases in between. CDR3 amino acids: CASSLRADRYEQYF. The CDR3 region has the DNA TGTGCCAGCAGCTTACGGGCGGACCGCTACGAGCAGTACTTC.

This sequence joins TRBV6-1 and TRBJ1-2, with TRBD1 identical over 8 bases. The CDR3 contains 15 residues. Germline V gene lookup returns CDR1 MNHNS and CDR2 SASEGT. With V trimmed by 3 bases and J by 1 base, 4 bases remained unmatched. This CDR3 reads CASSDRDRHNYGYTF. In DNA, the CDR3 is TGTGCCAGCAGTGACCGGGACAGGCATAACTATGGCTACACCTTC.

The chain has TRBV15 and TRBJ1-4; 8 positions agree with TRBD1. The CDR3 loop spans 14 amino acids. CDR1 is LNHNV, CDR2 YYDKDF, per germline (reference sequence). V lost 5 bases and J lost 5; bases outside the gene matches: 4. CDR3 in DNA: TGTGCCACCAGCGGGGACAGGTGGAATGAAAAACTGTTTTTT. This translates into CATSGDRWNEKLFF.

V gene TRBV5-1 combines with J gene TRBJ2-3; D gene ambiguous. With 0 bases removed from V and 0 bases from J, the gap between germline ends came to 20 bases. The germline CDR1 and CDR2 sequences are SGHRS and YFSETQ. The CDR3 loop spans 19 amino acids. This chain's CDR3 is CASSLGSGMYHPSTDTQYF. CDR3 nucleotide sequence: TGCGCCAGCAGCTTGGGCTCCGGAATGTACCACCCTAGCACAGATACGCAGTATTTT.

The CDR3 DNA is TGTGCCAGCAGTTTTTCCTTAGCGGGTCTCTCCTACGAGCAGTACTTC. It codes for CASSFSLAGLSYEQYF. V usage is TRBV28 and J usage is TRBJ2-7; 7 positions match TRBD2. The CDR3 extends over 16 amino acids. After removal of 3 bases from V and 0 bases from J, the junction contained 8 bases not matched to a gene. Germline V gene data show CDR1 as MDHEN and CDR2 as SYDVKM.

CDR3 bases: TGCGCCAGCAGCCAAGGGACTAGCGGTTACGAGCAGTACTTC. As protein: CASSQGTSGYEQYF. The chain uses TRBV5-1 and TRBJ2-7, with 11 bases that match TRBD2. V lost 4 bases, J lost 4 bases, and 4 bases stayed unmatched. Germline CDR1 and CDR2: SGHRS and YFSETQ. The CDR3 loop spans 14 amino acids.

This sequence joins TRBV11-1 and TRBJ2-1, with a weak D call TRBD2 (7 bases). The CDR3 has 13 amino acids. Germline V gene sequence: CDR1 SGHAT, CDR2 FQDESV (reference sequence). The ends were cut back, 4 bases at V and 12 bases at J, with 16 bases in the middle. The CDR3 bases are TGTGCCAGCAGCTCCCAGGGGAGGGTTGTGCAGTTCTTC. This codes for CASSSQGRVVQFF.

This chain uses TRBV7-8 with TRBJ1-4, with a weak D call TRBD1 (6 bases). CDR1 is SGHVS and CDR2 is FQNEAQ in the germline V gene. This CDR3 has 16 amino acids. V gave up 5 bases and J gave up 4 bases, with 17 bases separating them. The CDR3 nucleotides are TGTGCCAGCAGCCCTCGGGCCACAGGGCGTAATGAAAAACTGTTTTTT. Encoded protein: CASSPRATGRNEKLFF. The variable domain in full, completed from reference TRBV7-8 and TRBJ1-4, reads GAGVSQSPRYKVAKRGQDVALRCDPISGHVSLFWYQQALGQGPEFLTYFQNEAQLDKSGLPSDRFFAERPEGSVSTLKIQRTQQEDSAVYLCASSPRATGRNEKLFFGSGTQLSVL.

V is TRBV6-1 and J is TRBJ2-1, with D unclear. The CDR3 length is 13 residues. Germline values: CDR1 MNHNS, CDR2 SASEGT. V gave up 1 base and J gave up 9 bases, with 10 bases separating them. The chain's CDR3 is CASSEVVSVEQFF. CDR3 bases: TGTGCCAGCAGTGAAGTTGTCAGTGTTGAGCAGTTCTTC.

The chain couples TRBV6-1 to TRBJ2-2; D is possibly TRBD1 (6 bases). CDR1 and CDR2 from the germline V gene are MNHNS and SASEGT. This CDR3 has 14 residues. V lost 8 bases, J lost 0 bases, and 10 bases lay in between. CDR3 sequence: CASSGQPNTGELFF. The CDR3 DNA follows: TGTGCCAGCTCGGGACAACCGAACACCGGGGAGCTGTTTTTT.

The chain joins TRBV13 to TRBJ2-7; TRBD2 matches 8 bases. This CDR3 is 14 amino acids long. V dropped 4 bases and J dropped 5; count of bases not matched to a gene: 7. Germline lookup yields CDR1 PRHDT and CDR2 FYEKMQ (reference sequence). The CDR3 DNA reads as TGTGCCAGCAGCTCCTTGGCGGGGGGCCACGAGCAGTACTTC. Translated, it gives CASSSLAGGHEQYF.

This chain uses TRBV5-8 with TRBJ1-1; D ambiguous. The CDR3 has 13 residues. V was trimmed by 0 bases and J by 1 base, leaving 4 bases between them. CDR1 is SGHTS and CDR2 is YDEGEE in the germline V gene. CDR3 in amino acids: CASSLGGNTEAFF. In nucleotides, the CDR3 is TGTGCCAGCAGCTTGGGTGGGAACACTGAAGCTTTCTTT.

This chain joins TRBV10-3 and TRBJ1-3; 7 bases agree with TRBD1. The CDR3 contains 19 residues. V gave up 10 bases and J gave up 0 bases; unmatched junction bases: 21. CDR1 and CDR2 (germline): ENHRY, SYGVKD. The CDR3 loop is CATQQPTGAVRLSGNTIYF. The DNA of the CDR3 is TGTGCCACCCAACAGCCAACAGGGGCCGTACGCCTCTCTGGAAACACCATATATTTT.

This chain links TRBV7-3 with TRBJ1-2; D possibly corresponds to TRBD1 (5 bases). With 0 bases removed from V and 8 bases from J, the gap between germline ends came to 13 bases. Germline V gives CDR1 SGHTA, CDR2 FQGTGA. The CDR3 runs to 14 residues. The CDR3 spells CASSLTPGMGGYTF. The CDR3 DNA follows: TGTGCCAGCAGCTTAACTCCAGGGATGGGAGGCTACACCTTC.

The rearrangement uses TRBV11-3 and TRBJ2-5; perhaps TRBD2 as D (5 bases). This CDR3 spans 14 amino acids. V shed 1 base and J shed 5 bases, with 11 bases lying between them. Germline CDR1 and CDR2: SGHNT and YENEEA. The CDR3 DNA reads TGTGCCAGCAGCTTAGGAGGGAGTGAGGAGACCCAGTACTTC. Its protein is CASSLGGSEETQYF.